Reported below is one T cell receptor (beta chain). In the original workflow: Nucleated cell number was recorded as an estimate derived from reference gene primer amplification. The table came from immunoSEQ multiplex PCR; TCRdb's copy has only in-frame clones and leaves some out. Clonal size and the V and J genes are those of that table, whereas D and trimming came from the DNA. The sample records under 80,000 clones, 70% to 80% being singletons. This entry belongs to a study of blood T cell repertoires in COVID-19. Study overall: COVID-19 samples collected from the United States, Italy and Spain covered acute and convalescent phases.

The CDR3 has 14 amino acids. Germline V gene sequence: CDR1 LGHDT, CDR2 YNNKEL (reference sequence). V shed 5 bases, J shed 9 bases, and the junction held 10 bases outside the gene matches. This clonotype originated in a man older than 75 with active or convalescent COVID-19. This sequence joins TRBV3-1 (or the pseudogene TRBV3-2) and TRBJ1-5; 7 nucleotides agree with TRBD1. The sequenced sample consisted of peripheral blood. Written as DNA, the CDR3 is TGTGCCAGCAGCAATAGACAGGGCTTACGGCCCCAGCATTTT. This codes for CASSNRQGLRPQHF.